This T cell receptor beta chain was recovered during a study of T cells in Graves' hyperthyroidism and ophthalmopathy. In germline, CDR1 is DFQATT, CDR2 SNEGSKA (reference sequence). Between the trimmed V and J ends, which lost 3 bases and 5 bases, there was a span of 13 bases. The CDR3 loop spans 14 amino acids. Amplification targeted TCR beta CDR3 regions from RNA transcripts. RT-PCR in the first round (using the HTBI primer set) targeted the TCR CDR3. TCRdb re-called the multiplex PCR reads through MiXCR, storing one row per CDR3 protein. The sample lists roughly 740,000 distinct CDR3 sequences, roughly 15% seen once, with roughly 8% in the top ten.

Sequenced sample: blood. This TCR was sampled from a man aged 18 to 29 with Graves' hyperthyroidism. V usage is TRBV20-1 and J usage is TRBJ1-4, with a weak D call TRBD1 (6 bases). The CDR3 is CSASKQGPNEKLFF. CDR3 DNA sequence: TGCAGTGCTAGCAAACAGGGACCCAATGAAAAACTGTTTTTT.